A single sample gave rise to the 5 T cell receptor beta chains below, sequenced in a study of blood T cell repertoires in COVID-19. The protocol was immunoSEQ multiplex PCR, while the TCRdb copy is restricted to in-frame clones and leaves out a portion. The sample lists about 250,000 clones, about 89% occurring once. The sample consisted of PBMCs or T cells enriched from blood (not recorded which). The receptors originated from a woman younger than 35 who had recovered from COVID-19.

The J gene is TRBJ1-2, the V gene TRBV24-1, with 9 bases identical to TRBD1. Trimming cost V 2 bases and J 2 bases; bases outside gene matches: 5. Germline assignment: CDR1 KGHDR and CDR2 SFDVKD. This CDR3 has 16 residues. The CDR3 reads CATSDWTGVGNYGYTF. For the CDR3, the DNA is TGTGCCACCAGTGATTGGACAGGGGTCGGAAACTATGGCTACACCTTC.

The chain employs TRBV13 and TRBJ2-7; TRBD1 agrees at 8 bases. Germline V gives CDR1 PRHDT, CDR2 FYEKMQ (reference sequence). V trimming: 4 bases; J trimming: 5 bases; junction bases outside the gene matches: 7. The CDR3 is 14 amino acids. CDR3 amino acids: CASSSRDRLDEQYF. DNA of the CDR3: TGTGCCAGCAGCTCGAGGGACAGGCTGGACGAGCAGTACTTC. The full variable domain, with the rest looked up from reference TRBV13 and TRBJ2-7, is AAGVIQSPRHLIKEKRETATLKCYPIPRHDTVYWYQQGPGQDPQFLISFYEKMQSDKGSIPDRFSAQQFSDYHSELNMSSLELGDSALYFCASSSRDRLDEQYFGPGTRLTVT.

This clone was seen a few times. V is TRBV7-9 and J is TRBJ1-2; TRBD1 might be the D (6 bases). The CDR3 has 14 amino acids. CDR1 is SEHNR, CDR2 FQNEAQ, per germline (reference sequence). Trimming stripped 5 bases from V and 0 bases from J, with 10 bases between. The CDR3 DNA is TGTGCCAGCAGCCGGACAGCAGCTAACTATGGCTACACCTTC. Translating it yields CASSRTAANYGYTF.

The genes are TRBV7-9 and TRBJ2-3, with D possibly TRBD1 on 5 matching bases. The CDR3 is 13 amino acids. The germline gives CDR1 SEHNR, CDR2 FQNEAQ (reference sequence). Trimming removed 5 bases at V and 5 bases at J, with 11 bases between. CDR3 residues: CASSEPGIDTQYF. CDR3 coding DNA: TGTGCCAGCAGCGAACCAGGGATAGATACGCAGTATTTT.

The chain links TRBV2 to TRBJ2-3; a possible D gene is TRBD2 (6 bases). Germline V gives CDR1 SNHLY, CDR2 FYNNEI. V was clipped by 6 bases and J by 2 bases, with 18 bases between them. The CDR3 runs to 16 residues. The chain's CDR3 is CASSAGLSRSTDTQYF. In DNA form, the CDR3 reads TGTGCCAGCAGCGCTGGACTATCAAGATCCACAGATACGCAGTATTTT. Supplemented by reference TRBV2 and TRBJ2-3, the full variable domain reads EPEVTQTPSHQVTQMGQEVILRCVPISNHLYFYWYRQILGQKVEFLVSFYNNEISEKSEIFDDQFSVERPDGSNFTLKIRSTKLEDSAMYFCASSAGLSRSTDTQYFGPGTRLTVL.